A single sample is the source of the 26 T cell receptor beta chains below, sequenced in a study of cytomegalovirus exposure and HLA in healthy donors. PCR involved 60 Vbeta and 13 Jbeta primers. Clones were sequenced by immunoSEQ multiplex PCR, and TCRdb holds only the in-frame ones, with some missing. The sample includes around 200,000 clones, approximately 80% of them seen just once. Specimen: PBMCs. All receptors derive from a woman in her forties or fifties in good health and CMV-seropositive.

The V call is TRBV6-1, the J call TRBJ2-7; a possible D gene is TRBD2 (5 bases). The CDR3 contains 14 residues. CDR1 is MNHNS, CDR2 SASEGT, per germline. V dropped 6 bases and J dropped 5 bases, with 17 bases sitting between them. This CDR3 reads CASREQLTSNEQYF. The DNA for the CDR3 is TGTGCCAGCAGGGAACAACTTACTAGTAACGAGCAGTACTTC.

The chain is built from TRBV9 and TRBJ1-3; TRBD1 might be the D (5 bases). The germline V gene encodes CDR1 SGDLS and CDR2 YYNGEE. V lost 5 bases to trimming and J lost 0 bases, with 9 bases between them. The CDR3 spans 14 residues. In DNA, the CDR3 is TGTGCCAGCAGTAGACAGAGCTCTGGAAACACCATATATTTT. Amino acid sequence: CASSRQSSGNTIYF.

V gene TRBV14 combines with J gene TRBJ2-5, with 7 bases identical to TRBD2. V lost 2 bases, J lost 2 bases, and 5 bases stayed unmatched. CDR1 is SGHDN and CDR2 is FVKESK in the germline V gene. The length of the CDR3 is 15 residues. DNA of the CDR3: TGTGCCAGCAGCCAACTATCCGGGAGGCAAGAGACCCAGTACTTC. Protein sequence: CASSQLSGRQETQYF.

V usage is TRBV11-2 and J usage is TRBJ2-7; 13 bases agree with TRBD2. Trimming at V came to 4 bases and at J to 5 bases, leaving 5 bases not matched to a gene. The CDR3 is 15 amino acids. Germline V lookup: CDR1 SGHAT, CDR2 FQNNGV. The CDR3 loop reads CASSSGLAGADEQYF. In DNA, the CDR3 is TGTGCCAGCAGCTCCGGACTAGCGGGGGCGGACGAGCAGTACTTC.

The genes are TRBV20-1 and TRBJ2-7; D remains ambiguous. CDR3 size: 11 residues. V shed 0 bases and J shed 13 bases, with 13 bases lying between them. Germline loops: CDR1 DFQATT, CDR2 SNEGSKA (reference sequence). Written as DNA, the CDR3 is TGCAGTGCTAGAGAGACTCCGAACCTTTACTTC. Protein sequence: CSARETPNLYF.

The sample holds a few counts of this clone. This rearrangement joins TRBV27 to TRBJ1-2, with TRBD1 as a possible D gene (6 bases). Trimming shortened V by 4 bases and J by 4 bases, and 13 bases separated the two germline ends. Germline CDR1 and CDR2: MNHEY and SMNVEV (reference sequence). The CDR3 spans 14 residues. The CDR3 here is CASSSRTAIYGYTF. The CDR3 nucleotides are TGTGCCAGCAGTTCCCGGACAGCGATCTATGGCTACACCTTC.

This chain's CDR3 is CASSLSQGDQPQHF. The CDR3 coding sequence is TGTGCCAGCAGCTTAAGTCAGGGGGACCAGCCCCAGCATTTT. This chain connects TRBV5-6 to TRBJ1-5; 7 nucleotides match TRBD1. CDR1 and CDR2 (germline): SGHDT, YYEEEE. After removal of 2 bases from V and 7 bases from J, the junction contained 6 bases not matched to a gene. This CDR3 is built from 14 residues.

The V gene is TRBV6-5, the J gene TRBJ2-2, with a tentative D call TRBD1 (6 bases). In germline, CDR1 is MNHEY, CDR2 SVGAGI. V was clipped by 7 bases and J by 1 base, with 13 bases between them. This CDR3 has 15 amino acids. The CDR3 nucleotides are TGTGCCAGCATGACCCGGGACATGAACACCGGGGAGCTGTTTTTT. Translating gives CASMTRDMNTGELFF.

This clone was found once. CDR3 sequence (DNA): TGCAGCGTTCAGGGCAGGTCCGGCGGGGAGCTGTTTTTT. As protein: CSVQGRSGGELFF. The chain carries TRBV29-1 and TRBJ2-2; a possible D gene is TRBD1 (5 bases). Germline CDR1 SQVTM, CDR2 ANQGSEA. This CDR3 is built from 13 residues. Trimming shortened V by 5 bases and J by 7 bases, and 14 bases separated the two germline ends.

The genes are TRBV27 and TRBJ1-3; 7 bases match TRBD1. The V gene's germline CDR1 is MNHEY and CDR2 SMNVEV (reference sequence). V trimming: 0 bases; J trimming: 2 bases; junction bases outside the gene matches: 4. CDR3 size: 16 residues. This chain's CDR3 is CASSLSGQLTGNTIYF. The CDR3 coding sequence is TGTGCCAGCAGTTTATCGGGACAGCTTACTGGAAACACCATATATTTT.

V usage is TRBV7-2 and J usage is TRBJ2-5; 8 nucleotides align to TRBD1. The CDR3 covers 13 residues. After removal of 4 bases from V and 5 bases from J, the junction contained 3 bases not matched to a gene. Germline lookup yields CDR1 SGHTA and CDR2 FQGNSA. DNA for the CDR3: TGTGCCAGCAGCTGGACAGGGCGGGAGACCCAGTACTTC. Encoded protein: CASSWTGRETQYF.

The chain recombines TRBV5-1 with TRBJ1-5, with D possibly being TRBD1 (5 bases). The germline V and J ends were trimmed by 0 bases and 4 bases, with 11 bases remaining between them. Germline V lookup: CDR1 SGHRS, CDR2 YFSETQ. CDR3 length: 15 residues. DNA of the CDR3: TGCGCCAGCAGCTTGGGTACAGGTGGGAATCAGCCCCAGCATTTT. Its translation: CASSLGTGGNQPQHF.

The chain links TRBV2 to TRBJ2-3; 12 nucleotides match TRBD2. Germline CDR1 is SNHLY and CDR2 is FYNNEI. The V segment lost 8 bases and the J segment 6 bases; nucleotides outside the gene matches: 9. The CDR3 runs to 15 residues. In DNA form, the CDR3 reads TGTGCCAGCCGTCCTAGCGGGGGGGCGATGGATACGCAGTATTTT. Its translation is CASRPSGGAMDTQYF. Full variable domain (outside the CDR3, taken from reference TRBV2 and TRBJ2-3): EPEVTQTPSHQVTQMGQEVILRCVPISNHLYFYWYRQILGQKVEFLVSFYNNEISEKSEIFDDQFSVERPDGSNFTLKIRSTKLEDSAMYFCASRPSGGAMDTQYFGPGTRLTVL.

The CDR3 DNA reads as TGTGCCAGCAGTACCGACAGGGACAGGGCAAATGAGCAGTTCTTC. This translates into CASSTDRDRANEQFF. The chain is built from TRBV6-5 and TRBJ2-1, with 9 bases matching TRBD1. Germline V gene lookup returns CDR1 MNHEY and CDR2 SVGAGI. The CDR3 contains 15 residues. The J segment lost 7 bases and the V segment lost 5 bases, leaving 9 bases of the junction unmatched.

The chain has TRBV12-2 and TRBJ2-2; the table's D call of TRBD2 was not tested on the DNA. TRBV12-2 counts as a pseudogene. The CDR3 runs to 20 residues. CDR3 in DNA: TGTGCAAGTCGCTTAGCGCCGGTAGCGGGCGAAGAAACTCCCACCGGGGAGCTGTTTTTT. Protein: CASRLAPVAGEETPTGELFF.

The CDR3 nucleotides read TGTGCCACCTCAGAACGGTCGTTGACAACAGATACGCAGTATTTT. Translated: CATSERSLTTDTQYF. This chain joins TRBV2 and TRBJ2-3; D is uncertain. This CDR3 is built from 15 residues. V was cut by 10 bases and J by 3 bases, with 20 bases left in between. The germline V gene encodes CDR1 SNHLY and CDR2 FYNNEI. Supplemented by reference TRBV2 and TRBJ2-3, the full variable domain reads EPEVTQTPSHQVTQMGQEVILRCVPISNHLYFYWYRQILGQKVEFLVSFYNNEISEKSEIFDDQFSVERPDGSNFTLKIRSTKLEDSAMYFCATSERSLTTDTQYFGPGTRLTVL.

The gene calls are TRBV27 and TRBJ2-7; 9 bases fit TRBD1. With 4 bases clipped from V and 2 bases from J, the junction kept 6 bases outside the gene matches. CDR1 and CDR2 from the germline V gene are MNHEY and SMNVEV (reference sequence). The CDR3 loop spans 15 amino acids. DNA of the CDR3: TGTGCCAGCAGTTCAGATAGGGACAGGGCCTACGAGCAGTACTTC. The encoded protein is CASSSDRDRAYEQYF.

The V and J genes are TRBV18 and TRBJ1-2; 12 positions match TRBD1. CDR1 and CDR2 (germline): KGHSH, LQKENI. J gave up 5 bases and V 6 bases, and 7 bases lay outside the gene matches. The CDR3 has 15 residues. The CDR3 region is CASSPGTGGHYGYTF. The CDR3 DNA sequence: TGTGCCAGCTCTCCCGGGACAGGGGGCCATTATGGCTACACCTTC.

The J gene is TRBJ2-5, the V gene TRBV19; 8 nucleotides agree with TRBD2. Germline loops: CDR1 LNHDA, CDR2 SQIVND (reference sequence). The CDR3 runs to 15 residues. V shed 5 bases, J shed 5 bases, and the junction held 10 bases outside the gene matches. The CDR3 DNA reads as TGTGCCAGTAGTTCCGGGGCGGGGGGCCTTGAGACCCAGTACTTC. This translates into CASSSGAGGLETQYF. The full variable domain, with the rest looked up from reference TRBV19 and TRBJ2-5, is DGGITQSPKYLFRKEGQNVTLSCEQNLNHDAMYWYRQDPGQGLRLIYYSQIVNDFQKGDIAEGYSVSREKKESFPLTVTSAQKNPTAFYLCASSSGAGGLETQYFGPGTRLLVL.

V and J are TRBV2 and TRBJ2-1; D is ambiguous. Germline V gene data show CDR1 as SNHLY and CDR2 as FYNNEI. The CDR3 totals 14 residues. V was shortened by 5 bases and J by 6 bases, with 14 bases between the two germline ends. For the CDR3, the DNA is TGTGCCAGCAGTACCCTAGAAACACCCAATGAGCAGTTCTTC. This sequence encodes CASSTLETPNEQFF.

The rearrangement links TRBV23-1 to TRBJ1-1, with D uncertain. TRBV23-1 is reported as an ORF; its role is uncertain. This CDR3 spans 13 amino acids. Trimming left V 8 bases short and J 1 base short, with 11 bases between. The CDR3 sequence: CASHGLTNTEAFF. The CDR3 nucleotides are TGCGCCAGCCACGGACTGACGAACACTGAAGCTTTCTTT.

The V call is TRBV9, the J call TRBJ1-5, with a tentative D call TRBD1 (5 bases). The germline gives CDR1 SGDLS, CDR2 YYNGEE. This CDR3 is built from 12 residues. Trimming pared 4 bases from V and 5 bases from J, leaving 7 bases between. CDR3 protein: CASSSGDQPQHF. DNA for the CDR3: TGTGCCAGCAGCTCGGGGGATCAGCCCCAGCATTTT.

A remark on this clone: At one end, the junction sequence differs from germline, possibly due to a read error. This sequence joins TRBV7-7 and TRBJ2-3, with a weak D call TRBD1 (5 bases). In germline, CDR1 is SSHAT, CDR2 FNYEAQ (reference sequence). This CDR3 region has 14 residues. The CDR3 DNA reads TGTGCTAGCAGCCCTGGTAGGGGCGCAGATACGCAGTATTTT. This translates into CASSPGRGADTQYF.

This clone has a single count. The chain carries TRBV6-6 and TRBJ2-1; D is perhaps TRBD1 (6 bases). This CDR3 has 15 residues. V lost 7 bases to trimming and J lost 2 bases, with 15 bases between them. The V gene's germline CDR1 is MNHNY and CDR2 SVGAGI (reference sequence). CDR3 sequence (DNA): TGTGCCAGCACATTGACACAGGGAACCTACAATGAGCAGTTCTTC. Encoded protein: CASTLTQGTYNEQFF.

V and J are TRBV9 and TRBJ1-6, with TRBD1 identical over 7 bases. The CDR3 is 16 amino acids. The V segment lost 3 bases and the J segment 4 bases; nucleotides outside the gene matches: 7. CDR1 is SGDLS, CDR2 YYNGEE, per germline. CDR3 DNA: TGTGCCAGCAGCGCAGCAGGGGGAACTTATAATTCACCCCTCCACTTT. It translates to CASSAAGGTYNSPLHF.

The J gene is TRBJ2-3, the V gene TRBV13; weak D call: TRBD2 (6 bases). CDR1 and CDR2 (germline): PRHDT, FYEKMQ (reference sequence). The CDR3 runs 15 residues. V lost 0 bases and J lost 1, with 8 bases in between. The CDR3, as DNA: TGTGCCAGCAGCTTAGGTGCTAGCGGCACAGATACGCAGTATTTT. Its protein product is CASSLGASGTDTQYF. Based on the CDR3 plus reference TRBV13 and TRBJ2-3, the full variable domain is AAGVIQSPRHLIKEKRETATLKCYPIPRHDTVYWYQQGPGQDPQFLISFYEKMQSDKGSIPDRFSAQQFSDYHSELNMSSLELGDSALYFCASSLGASGTDTQYFGPGTRLTVL.